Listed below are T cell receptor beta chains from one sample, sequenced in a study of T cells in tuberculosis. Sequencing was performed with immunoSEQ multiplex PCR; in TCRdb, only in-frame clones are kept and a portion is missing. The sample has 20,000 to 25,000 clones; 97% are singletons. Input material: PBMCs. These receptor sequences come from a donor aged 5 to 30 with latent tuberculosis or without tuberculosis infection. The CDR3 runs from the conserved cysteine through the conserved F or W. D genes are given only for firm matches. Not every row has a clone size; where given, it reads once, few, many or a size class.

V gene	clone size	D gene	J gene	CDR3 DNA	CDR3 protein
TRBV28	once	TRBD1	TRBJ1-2	TGTGCCAGCAGTTTACCAAAGAACACCGGGGGACAGGGGTATGGCTACACCTTC	CASSLPKNTGGQGYGYTF
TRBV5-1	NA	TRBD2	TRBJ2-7	TGCGCCAGCAGCTTGGCCGGGACTAGCGCGGTCGAGCAGTACTTC	CASSLAGTSAVEQYF
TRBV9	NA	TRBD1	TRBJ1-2	TGTGCCAGCAGCGGAACCGGGACAGGGGGCGTTAGTGGCTACACCTTC	CASSGTGTGGVSGYTF
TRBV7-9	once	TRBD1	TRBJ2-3	TGTGCCAGCAGCTCACCCTTGATCGGACAGGTCCTCGGGGATACGCAGTATTTT	CASSSPLIGQVLGDTQYF
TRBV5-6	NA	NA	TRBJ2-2	TGTGCCAGCAGCTCGTTGACAGACCTGACGAACACCGGGGAGCTGTTTTTT	CASSSLTDLTNTGELFF
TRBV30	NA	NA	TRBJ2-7	TGTGCCTGGAGCCATAGACAGGCCTTTCTGTCCGAGCAGTACTTC	CAWSHRQAFLSEQYF
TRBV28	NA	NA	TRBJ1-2	TGTGCCAGCAGTCGACAGACTCTTTTTACTGGCTACACCTTC	CASSRQTLFTGYTF
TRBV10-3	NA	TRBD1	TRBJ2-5	TGTGCCATCAGGACACAGGGGCGCGAGACCCAGTACTTC	CAIRTQGRETQYF
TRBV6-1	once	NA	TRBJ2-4	TGTGCCAGCAGCGCACAGGGACACATTCAGTACTTC	CASSAQGHIQYF
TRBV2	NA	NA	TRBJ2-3	TGTGCCAGCAGTGAAGGTACTATCAGAGGGACAGATACGCAGTATTTT	CASSEGTIRGTDTQYF
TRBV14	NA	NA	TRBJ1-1	TGTGCCAGCAGCCGAGCTGCCACAGGGTTAGCTTTCTTT	CASSRAATGLAFF
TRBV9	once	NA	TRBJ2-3	TGTGCCAGCAGCGTAAGGAGGGGGCAATCTATCACAGATACGCAGTATTTT	CASSVRRGQSITDTQYF
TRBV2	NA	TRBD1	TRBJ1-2	TGTGCCAGCAGTCAAGACAGGGGGGACTATGGCTACACCTTC	CASSQDRGDYGYTF
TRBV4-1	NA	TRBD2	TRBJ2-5	TGCGCCAGCAGCCAAGTGGGACTAGCGGGGGTGGAAGAGACCCAGTACTTC	CASSQVGLAGVEETQYF
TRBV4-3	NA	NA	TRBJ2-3	TGCGCCAGCAGCCGTAATTATCCTAGCACAGATACGCAGTATTTT	CASSRNYPSTDTQYF
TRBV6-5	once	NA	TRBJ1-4	TGTGCCAGCAGTTACTTGGGACAAGTTAATGAAAAACTGTTTTTT	CASSYLGQVNEKLFF
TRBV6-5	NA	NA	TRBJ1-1	TGTGCCAGCAGTCGGGCGGGGTCTGAAGCTTTCTTT	CASSRAGSEAFF
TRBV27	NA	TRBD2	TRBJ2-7	TGTGCCAGCAGTTTATTCCCTAGCGGGAGCTACGAGCAGTACTTC	CASSLFPSGSYEQYF
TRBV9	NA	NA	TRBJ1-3	TGTGCCAGTTCCGGCACAGGGTTGACAGTAGGGAACACCATATATTTT	CASSGTGLTVGNTIYF
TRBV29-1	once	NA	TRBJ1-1	TGCAGCGTTTTCCGACAGCTACCAAGGGGTGAAGCTTTCTTT	CSVFRQLPRGEAFF
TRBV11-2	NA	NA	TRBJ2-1	TGTGCCAGCAGCTTAGTCGGCAATGAGCAGTTCTTC	CASSLVGNEQFF
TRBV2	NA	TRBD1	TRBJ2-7	TGTGCCAGCAGTGAAACCGGGACAGGCGGCGAGCAGTACTTC	CASSETGTGGEQYF
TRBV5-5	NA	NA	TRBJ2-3	TGTGCCAGCAGCTTGGGTCGGTCTAGCACAGATACGCAGTATTTT	CASSLGRSSTDTQYF
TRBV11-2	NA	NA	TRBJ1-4	TGTGCCAGCAGCTCCCGGGGGGGGATTGGTGAAAAACTGTTTTTT	CASSSRGGIGEKLFF
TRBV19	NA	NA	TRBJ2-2	TGTGCCAGTAGTATATTAGCACTCGCGAACACCGGGGAGCTGTTTTTT	CASSILALANTGELFF
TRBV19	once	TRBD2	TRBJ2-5	TGTGCCTCTAGCGGGGGGGCCCAAGAGACCCAGTACTTC	CASSGGAQETQYF